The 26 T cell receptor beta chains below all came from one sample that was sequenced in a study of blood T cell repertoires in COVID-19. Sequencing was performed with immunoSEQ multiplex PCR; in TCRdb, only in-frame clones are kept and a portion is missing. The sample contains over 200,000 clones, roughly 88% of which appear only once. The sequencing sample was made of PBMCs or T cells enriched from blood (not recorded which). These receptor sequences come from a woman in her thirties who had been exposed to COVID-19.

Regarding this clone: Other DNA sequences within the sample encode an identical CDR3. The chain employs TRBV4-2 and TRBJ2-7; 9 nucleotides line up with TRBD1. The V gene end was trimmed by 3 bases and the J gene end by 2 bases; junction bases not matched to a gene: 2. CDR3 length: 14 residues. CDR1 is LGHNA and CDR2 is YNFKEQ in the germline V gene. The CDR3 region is CASSQNRGPYEQYF. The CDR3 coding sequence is TGTGCCAGCAGCCAGAACAGGGGGCCCTACGAGCAGTACTTC.

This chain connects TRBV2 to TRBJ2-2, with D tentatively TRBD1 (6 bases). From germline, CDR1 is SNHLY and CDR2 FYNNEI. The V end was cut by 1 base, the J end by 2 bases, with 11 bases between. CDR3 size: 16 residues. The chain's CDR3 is CASSEGAGANTGELFF. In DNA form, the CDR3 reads TGTGCCAGCAGTGAAGGAGCAGGGGCCAACACCGGGGAGCTGTTTTTT. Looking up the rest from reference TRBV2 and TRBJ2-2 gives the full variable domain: EPEVTQTPSHQVTQMGQEVILRCVPISNHLYFYWYRQILGQKVEFLVSFYNNEISEKSEIFDDQFSVERPDGSNFTLKIRSTKLEDSAMYFCASSEGAGANTGELFFGEGSRLTVL.

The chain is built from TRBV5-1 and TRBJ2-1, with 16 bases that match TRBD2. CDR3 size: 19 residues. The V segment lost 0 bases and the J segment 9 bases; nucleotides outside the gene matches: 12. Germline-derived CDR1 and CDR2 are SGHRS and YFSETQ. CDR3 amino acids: CASSLGAGTSGRAKGEQFF. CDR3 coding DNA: TGCGCCAGCAGCTTGGGGGCCGGGACTAGCGGGAGGGCCAAGGGTGAGCAGTTCTTC.

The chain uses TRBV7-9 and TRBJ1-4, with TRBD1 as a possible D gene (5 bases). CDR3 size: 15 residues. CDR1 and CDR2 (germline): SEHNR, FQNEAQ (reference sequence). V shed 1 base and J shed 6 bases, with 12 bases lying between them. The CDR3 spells CASSLVDRQDEKLFF. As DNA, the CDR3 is TGTGCCAGCAGCTTAGTCGACAGACAAGATGAAAAACTGTTTTTT.

CDR3 sequence (DNA): TGTGCCAGCTCACCCGGGGACAGGGGGAACACTGAAGCTTTCTTT. It specifies CASSPGDRGNTEAFF. The V and J genes are TRBV18 and TRBJ1-1; 10 positions agree with TRBD1. CDR1 is KGHSH and CDR2 is LQKENI in the germline V gene. The CDR3 is made up of 15 amino acids. After removal of 3 bases from V and 1 base from J, the junction contained 2 bases not matched to a gene.

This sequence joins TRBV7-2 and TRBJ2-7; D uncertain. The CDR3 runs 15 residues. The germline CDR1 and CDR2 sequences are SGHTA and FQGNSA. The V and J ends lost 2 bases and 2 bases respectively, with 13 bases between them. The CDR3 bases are TGTGCCAGCAGCTTATTGCCGTGGGCCCCCTACGAGCAGTACTTC. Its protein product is CASSLLPWAPYEQYF.

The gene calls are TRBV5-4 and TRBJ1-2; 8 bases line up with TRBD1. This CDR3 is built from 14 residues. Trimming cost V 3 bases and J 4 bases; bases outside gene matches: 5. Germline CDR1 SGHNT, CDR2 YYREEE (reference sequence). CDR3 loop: CASSSDRVAYGYTF. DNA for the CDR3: TGTGCCAGCAGCTCGGACAGGGTGGCCTATGGCTACACCTTC. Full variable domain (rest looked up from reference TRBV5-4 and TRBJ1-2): ETGVTQSPTHLIKTRGQQVTLRCSSQSGHNTVSWYQQALGQGPQFIFQYYREEENGRGNFPPRFSGLQFPNYSSELNVNALELDDSALYLCASSSDRVAYGYTFGSGTRLTVV.

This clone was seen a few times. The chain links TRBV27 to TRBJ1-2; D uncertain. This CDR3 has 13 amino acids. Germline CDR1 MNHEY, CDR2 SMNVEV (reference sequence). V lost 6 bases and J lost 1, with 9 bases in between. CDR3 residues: CASRYGINYGYTF. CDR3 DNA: TGTGCCAGCAGATACGGGATTAACTATGGCTACACCTTC.

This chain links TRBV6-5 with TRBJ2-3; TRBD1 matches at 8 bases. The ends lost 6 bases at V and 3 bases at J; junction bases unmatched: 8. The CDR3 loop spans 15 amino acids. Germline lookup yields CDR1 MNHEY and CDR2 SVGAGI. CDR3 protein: CASRETGVSTDTQYF. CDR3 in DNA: TGTGCCAGCAGGGAGACAGGGGTGTCAACAGATACGCAGTATTTT.

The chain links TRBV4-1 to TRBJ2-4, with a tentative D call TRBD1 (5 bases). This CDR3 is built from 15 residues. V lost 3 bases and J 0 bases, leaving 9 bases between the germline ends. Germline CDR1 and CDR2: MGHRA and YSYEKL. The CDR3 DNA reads TGCGCCAGCAGCCAGCAGGGTGTAGCCAAAAACATTCAGTACTTC. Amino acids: CASSQQGVAKNIQYF.

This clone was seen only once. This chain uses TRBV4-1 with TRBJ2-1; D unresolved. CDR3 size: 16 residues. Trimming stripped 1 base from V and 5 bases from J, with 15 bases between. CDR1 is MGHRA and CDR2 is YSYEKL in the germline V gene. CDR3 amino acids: CASSQVIAGYDNEQFF. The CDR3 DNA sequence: TGCGCCAGCAGCCAAGTGATAGCTGGTTACGACAATGAGCAGTTCTTC.

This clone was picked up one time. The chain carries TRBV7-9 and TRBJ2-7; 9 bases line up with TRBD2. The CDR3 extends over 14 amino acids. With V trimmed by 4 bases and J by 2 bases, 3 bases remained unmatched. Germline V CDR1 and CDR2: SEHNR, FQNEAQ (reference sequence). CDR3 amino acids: CASSSSGIAYEQYF. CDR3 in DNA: TGTGCCAGCAGCTCTAGCGGGATAGCCTACGAGCAGTACTTC.

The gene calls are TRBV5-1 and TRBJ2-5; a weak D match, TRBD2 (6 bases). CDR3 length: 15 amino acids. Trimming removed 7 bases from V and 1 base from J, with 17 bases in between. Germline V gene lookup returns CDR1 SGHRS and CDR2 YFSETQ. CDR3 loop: CASGLISGFQETQYF. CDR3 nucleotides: TGCGCCAGCGGATTGATCAGCGGGTTCCAAGAGACCCAGTACTTC.

In DNA, the CDR3 is TGTGCCAGCAGCAAGACTCCTAATCAGCCCCAGCATTTT. Its protein product is CASSKTPNQPQHF. J is TRBJ1-5 and V is TRBV28; D gene ambiguous. Germline V CDR1 and CDR2: MDHEN, SYDVKM. This CDR3 has 13 amino acids. V was pared by 6 bases and J by 4 bases, with 10 bases between.

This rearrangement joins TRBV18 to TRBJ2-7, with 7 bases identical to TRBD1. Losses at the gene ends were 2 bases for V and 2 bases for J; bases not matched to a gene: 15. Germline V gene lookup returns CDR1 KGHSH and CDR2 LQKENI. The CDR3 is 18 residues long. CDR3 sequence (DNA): TGTGCCAGCTCACCAGTTGGCAGGGGGAATCTCTTTACCTACGAGCAGTACTTC. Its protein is CASSPVGRGNLFTYEQYF.

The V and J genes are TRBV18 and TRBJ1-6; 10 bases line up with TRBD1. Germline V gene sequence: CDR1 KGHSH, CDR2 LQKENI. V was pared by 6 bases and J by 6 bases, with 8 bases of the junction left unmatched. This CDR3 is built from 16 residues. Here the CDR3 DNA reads TGTGCCAGCTCGTCCGGGACAGGGGAGCTTAATTCACCCCTCCACTTT. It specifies CASSSGTGELNSPLHF.

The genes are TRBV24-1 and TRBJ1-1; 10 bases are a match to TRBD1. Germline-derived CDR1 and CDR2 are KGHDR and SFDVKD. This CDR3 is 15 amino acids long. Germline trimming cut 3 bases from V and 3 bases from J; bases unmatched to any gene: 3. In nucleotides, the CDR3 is TGTGCCACCAGTGATAGGACAGGGGGGCACACTGAAGCTTTCTTT. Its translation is CATSDRTGGHTEAFF.

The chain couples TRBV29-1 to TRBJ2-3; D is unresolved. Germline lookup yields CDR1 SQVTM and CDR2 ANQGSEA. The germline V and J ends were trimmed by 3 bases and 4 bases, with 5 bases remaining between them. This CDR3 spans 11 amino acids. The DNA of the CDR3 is TGCAGCGTTGACTCCTCAGATACGCAGTATTTT. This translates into CSVDSSDTQYF.

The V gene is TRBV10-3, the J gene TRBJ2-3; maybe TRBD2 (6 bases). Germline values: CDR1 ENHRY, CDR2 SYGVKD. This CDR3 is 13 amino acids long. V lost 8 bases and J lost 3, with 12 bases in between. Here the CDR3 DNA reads TGTGCCATCCGGCAGGGAGGTACAGATACGCAGTATTTT. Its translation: CAIRQGGTDTQYF.

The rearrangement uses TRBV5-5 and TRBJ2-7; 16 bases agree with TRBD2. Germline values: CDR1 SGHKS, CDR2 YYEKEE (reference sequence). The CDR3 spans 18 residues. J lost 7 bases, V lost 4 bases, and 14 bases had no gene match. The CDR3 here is CASSLEGLAGGPGGEQYF. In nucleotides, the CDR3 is TGTGCCAGCAGCCTAGAGGGACTAGCGGGAGGGCCCGGGGGAGAGCAGTACTTC. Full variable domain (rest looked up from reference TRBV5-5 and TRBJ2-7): DAGVTQSPTHLIKTRGQQVTLRCSPISGHKSVSWYQQVLGQGPQFIFQYYEKEERGRGNFPDRFSARQFPNYSSELNVNALLLGDSALYLCASSLEGLAGGPGGEQYFGPGTRLTVT.

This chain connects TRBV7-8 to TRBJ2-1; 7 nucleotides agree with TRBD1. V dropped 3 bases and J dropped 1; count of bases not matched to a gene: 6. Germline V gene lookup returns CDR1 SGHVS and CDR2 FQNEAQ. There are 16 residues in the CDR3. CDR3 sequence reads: CASSLGQSLSYNEQFF. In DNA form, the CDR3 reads TGTGCCAGCAGCTTGGGACAGTCCCTGTCCTACAATGAGCAGTTCTTC.

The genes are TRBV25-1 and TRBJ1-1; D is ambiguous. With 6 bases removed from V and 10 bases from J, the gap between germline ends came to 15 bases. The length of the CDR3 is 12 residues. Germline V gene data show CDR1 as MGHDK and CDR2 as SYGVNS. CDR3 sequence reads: CASSHRPGTAFF. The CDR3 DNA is TGTGCCAGCAGCCATCGTCCAGGAACAGCTTTCTTT.

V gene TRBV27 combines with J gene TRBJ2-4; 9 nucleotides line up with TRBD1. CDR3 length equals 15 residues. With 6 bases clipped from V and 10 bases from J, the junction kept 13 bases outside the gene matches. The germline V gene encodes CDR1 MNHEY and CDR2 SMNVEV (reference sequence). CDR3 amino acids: CASSRSGQGIPIQYF. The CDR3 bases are TGTGCCAGCAGCAGATCGGGACAGGGAATCCCGATTCAGTACTTC.

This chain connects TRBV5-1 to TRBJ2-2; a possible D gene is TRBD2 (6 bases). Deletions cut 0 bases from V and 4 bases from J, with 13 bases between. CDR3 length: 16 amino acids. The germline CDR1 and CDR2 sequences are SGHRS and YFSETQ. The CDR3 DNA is TGCGCCAGCAGCTTGGCAGGAGGGGCGAGCACCGGGGAGCTGTTTTTT. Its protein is CASSLAGGASTGELFF.

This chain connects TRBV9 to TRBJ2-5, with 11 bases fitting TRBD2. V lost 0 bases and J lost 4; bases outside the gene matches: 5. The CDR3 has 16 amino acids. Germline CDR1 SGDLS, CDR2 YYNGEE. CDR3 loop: CASSVDVLAGVETQYF. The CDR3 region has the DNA TGTGCCAGCAGCGTAGATGTACTAGCGGGAGTAGAGACCCAGTACTTC.

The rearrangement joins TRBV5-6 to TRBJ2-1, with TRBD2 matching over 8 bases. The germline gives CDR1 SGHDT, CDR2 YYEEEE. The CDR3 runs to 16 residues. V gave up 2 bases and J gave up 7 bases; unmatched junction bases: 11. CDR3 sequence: CASSLPSGLGHNEQFF. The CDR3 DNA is TGTGCCAGCAGCTTACCCTCGGGACTAGGTCATAATGAGCAGTTCTTC.